This is a list of T cell receptor beta chains from one sample in a study of T cell repertoires in aging, cancer and after chemotherapy. From the multiplex PCR reads, TCRdb called clonotypes with MiXCR, one entry per CDR3 protein. Here the sample spans about 13,000 distinct CDR3 sequences, about 25% being singletons. The sample was blood. The receptor set was obtained from a human donor in good health. CDR3s include the opening cysteine and the closing phenylalanine or tryptophan. The order of the fields is J gene, V gene, clone size, D gene, CDR3 protein, CDR3 DNA. The D gene is left open where the match is weak. Where a row states a size, it is once, few, many or the class of an expanded clone; other rows omit it.

>TRBJ1-6|TRBV13|.|.
CASSLAGQPYNSPLHF
TGTGCCAGCAGCTTAGCAGGTCAGCCGTATAATTCACCCCTCCACTTT
>TRBJ1-2|TRBV6-5|few|.
CASSRGGARGYTF
TGTGCCAGCAGCCGCGGGGGGGCGCGGGGCTACACCTTC
>TRBJ1-2|TRBV7-3|.|.
CASSSYSGYTF
TGTGCCAGCAGCTCCTATTCCGGCTACACCTTC
>TRBJ2-7|TRBV5-6|.|TRBD2
CARSPAGPRNEQYF
TGTGCCAGAAGCCCAGCGGGACCTCGGAACGAGCAGTACTTC
>TRBJ1-5|TRBV2|.|TRBD1
CANSGPFGTGVVQPQHF
TGTGCCAACAGTGGACCATTCGGGACAGGGGTTGTTCAGCCCCAGCATTTT
>TRBJ1-1|TRBV20-1|few|.
CSARDQRGPDTEAFF
TGCAGTGCTAGAGATCAGAGGGGCCCCGACACTGAAGCTTTCTTT
>TRBJ2-3|TRBV7-3|.|.
CASSLRLTDTQYF
TGTGCCAGCAGCTTAAGGTTAACAGATACGCAGTATTTT
>TRBJ1-4|TRBV6-5|few|TRBD1
CASRPSGGKNEKLFF
TGTGCCAGCAGGCCTTCAGGGGGAAAAAATGAAAAACTGTTTTTT
>TRBJ2-2|TRBV19|.|.
CASREMQGAGELFF
TGTGCCAGCCGGGAAATGCAGGGAGCCGGGGAGCTGTTTTTT
>TRBJ2-5|TRBV19|few|.
CASSITVTQETQYF
TGTGCCAGTAGTATAACCGTGACCCAAGAGACCCAGTACTTC
>TRBJ2-1|TRBV10-3|.|TRBD2
CAIRGTSGTGGNEQFF
TGTGCCATCAGGGGGACTAGCGGGACGGGGGGCAATGAGCAGTTCTTC
>TRBJ2-7|TRBV27|many|.
CASSLGGEQYF
TGTGCCAGCAGTTTAGGTGGCGAGCAGTACTTC
>TRBJ1-1|TRBV11-2|few|.
CASSSIRGGVLAFF
TGTGCCAGCAGCTCCATTAGGGGAGGGGTCCTGGCTTTCTTT
>TRBJ1-3|TRBV20-1|medium-sized|.
CSASGPGVGNTIYF
TGCAGTGCTAGCGGTCCAGGGGTTGGAAACACCATATATTTT
>TRBJ1-2|TRBV30|medium-sized|.
CAWSDGNYGYTF
TGTGCCTGGAGTGATGGGAACTATGGCTACACCTTC
>TRBJ2-1|TRBV12-3/TRBV12-4|few|TRBD1
CATRDRGGYNEQFF
TGTGCCACCCGAGACAGGGGAGGCTACAATGAGCAGTTCTTC
>TRBJ1-1|TRBV19|medium-sized|.
CASSETQTNTEAFF
TGTGCCAGTAGTGAGACACAAACGAACACTGAAGCTTTCTTT
>TRBJ2-7|TRBV7-2|.|.
CASSLDGGGNPYEQYF
TGTGCCAGCAGCTTAGATGGAGGTGGCAACCCCTACGAGCAGTACTTC
>TRBJ2-6|TRBV7-2|few|.
CAAGSGANVLTF
TGTGCCGCTGGCTCTGGGGCCAACGTCCTGACTTTC
>TRBJ2-2|TRBV19|few|.
CASHSIAGELFF
TGTGCCAGCCACTCTATTGCCGGGGAGCTGTTTTTT
>TRBJ2-1|TRBV14|once|.
CASSQMGNEQFF
TGTGCCAGCAGCCAAATGGGAAATGAGCAGTTCTTC
>TRBJ1-2|TRBV6-7|few|.
CASSYPDSGSTNYGYTF
TGTGCCAGCAGTTACCCCGATTCGGGTTCAACTAACTATGGCTACACCTTC
>TRBJ2-7|TRBV7-2|few|TRBD1
CASIGGQGEQYF
TGTGCCAGCATCGGGGGACAGGGCGAGCAGTACTTC
>TRBJ1-6|TRBV6-5|medium-sized|.
CASSYSYNSPLHF
TGTGCCAGCAGTTACTCTTATAATTCACCCCTCCACTTT
>TRBJ1-6|TRBV12-3/TRBV12-4|.|.
CASGWTDNSPLHF
TGTGCCAGCGGATGGACAGATAATTCACCCCTCCACTTT
>TRBJ2-5|TRBV10-1|few|TRBD2
CASSEVAGETQYF
TGCGCCAGCAGTGAGGTAGCGGGGGAGACCCAGTACTTC
>TRBJ1-1|TRBV30|.|.
CALSRGKTKNTEAFF
TGTGCCTTAAGTCGCGGGAAGACTAAGAACACTGAAGCTTTCTTT
>TRBJ2-2|TRBV11-2|.|TRBD2
CASSLVSVTGGTGELFF
TGTGCCAGCAGCTTAGTTTCTGTGACGGGGGGGACCGGGGAGCTGTTTTTT
>TRBJ2-5|TRBV5-4|.|TRBD2
CASSTGTSGGVYQETQYF
TGTGCCAGCAGCACAGGGACTAGCGGGGGGGTGTACCAAGAGACCCAGTACTTC
>TRBJ1-2|TRBV7-9|.|.
CASSLVRPGRTF
TGTGCCAGCAGCTTAGTGCGGCCGGGGAGGACCTTC
>TRBJ1-3|TRBV28|.|TRBD1
CAIGTGYSGNTIYF
TGTGCTATCGGGACAGGATACTCTGGAAACACCATATATTTT
>TRBJ2-5|TRBV7-9|medium-sized|TRBD1
CASSLAGAGGQETQYF
TGTGCCAGCAGCTTAGCTGGGGCAGGGGGCCAAGAGACCCAGTACTTC
>TRBJ2-6|TRBV19|medium-sized|.
CASSFSGANVLTF
TGTGCCAGTAGTTTCTCTGGGGCCAACGTCCTGACTTTC
>TRBJ2-7|TRBV11-2|once|TRBD2
CASSFNGGGTYEQYF
TGTGCCAGCAGCTTTAATGGGGGGGGGACCTACGAGCAGTACTTC
>TRBJ1-2|TRBV20-1|few|.
CSAWTELSGYTF
TGCAGTGCTTGGACTGAGCTATCTGGCTACACCTTC
>TRBJ1-1|TRBV20-1|few|.
CSATREGMHTEAFF
TGCAGTGCTACCCGGGAGGGGATGCACACTGAAGCTTTCTTT
>TRBJ1-1|TRBV5-1|few|.
CASSLGGGEGTEAFF
TGCGCCAGCAGCTTGGGCGGGGGGGAAGGCACTGAAGCTTTCTTT
>TRBJ2-1|TRBV7-6|few|TRBD2
CASSLAPPGLAGTVRGAYNEQFF
TGTGCCAGCAGCTTAGCCCCCCCCGGACTAGCGGGGACCGTTCGGGGAGCCTACAATGAGCAGTTCTTC
>TRBJ2-1|TRBV7-2|.|.
CARSPSKKTYNEQFF
TGTGCCAGAAGCCCCTCCAAGAAGACCTACAATGAGCAGTTCTTC
>TRBJ2-3|TRBV7-2|.|TRBD2
CASSSLLAGALMVHTDTQYF
TGTGCCAGCAGCTCTCTACTAGCGGGGGCCCTGATGGTTCACACAGATACGCAGTATTTT
>TRBJ1-6|TRBV20-1|.|TRBD1
CSAREDRENSPLHF
TGCAGTGCTAGAGAGGACAGGGAAAATTCACCCCTCCACTTT
>TRBJ2-3|TRBV13|few|TRBD2
CASSLRTSGGTDTQYF
TGTGCCAGCAGCTTACGGACTAGCGGGGGGACAGATACGCAGTATTTT
>TRBJ1-1|TRBV20-1|few|.
CSARDRGWDTEAFF
TGCAGTGCTAGAGATAGGGGATGGGACACTGAAGCTTTCTTT
>TRBJ1-1|TRBV11-2|.|.
CASSLEYVNTEAFF
TGTGCCAGCAGCCTGGAGTATGTGAACACTGAAGCTTTCTTT
>TRBJ1-1|TRBV10-1|few|.
CASSVTRDAEAFF
TGCGCCAGCAGTGTAACACGGGACGCTGAAGCTTTCTTT
>TRBJ2-3|TRBV7-9|.|TRBD2
CASRGSGGESTDTQYF
TGCGCCAGCAGGGGAAGCGGGGGGGAAAGCACAGATACGCAGTATTTT
>TRBJ2-7|TRBV7-9|.|TRBD1
CASSLASEGRGFYEQYF
TGTGCCAGCAGCTTAGCGAGTGAGGGCAGGGGGTTCTACGAGCAGTACTTC
>TRBJ1-3|TRBV7-9|few|.
CASSSGTVSGNTIYF
TGTGCCAGCAGCTCCGGGACGGTCTCTGGAAACACCATATATTTT
>TRBJ2-3|TRBV6-5|.|.
CASSYYTSAGHGSTDTQYF
TGTGCCAGCAGCTACTACACCTCGGCGGGACACGGAAGCACAGATACGCAGTATTTT
>TRBJ1-1|TRBV12-3/TRBV12-4|.|.
CASSFGRVNTEAFF
TGTGCCAGCAGTTTTGGCAGGGTAAATACTGAAGCTTTCTTT
>TRBJ2-3|TRBV6-5|.|.
CASSYSATQYF
TGTGCCAGCAGTTACTCGGCGACGCAGTATTTT
>TRBJ2-7|TRBV20-1|.|.
CSARAVGDYGEQYF
TGCAGTGCTAGAGCGGTTGGGGATTATGGCGAGCAGTACTTC